This TCR beta chain was captured by sequencing in a study of T cell responses to AZD1222 COVID-19 vaccine (dated by TCRdb to 2020 to 2022). Looking at the study overall: A total of roughly 240 trial participants underwent TCR sequencing, of whom nearly 210 received two doses of AZD1222 and some 25 received two doses of the MenACWY control vaccine. Trial participants were enrolled by age into subgroups of 18-55, 56-69 and 70-plus years, and around 150, 28 and 57 TCR-sequenced participants, respectively, were included in these subgroups. Paper-wide results and their limitations: Participants were mostly white British, with more females than males. The authors suggested clonal diversity may have been underestimated. The whole spike protein was spanned by vaccine-associated CD4 TCRs, and dominant responses were seen in regions 160-218 and 743-854. Because no samples from the day 14 peak response were available, repertoires could be characterized only after the peak T cell response. After two AZD1222 doses, both the breadth and the depth of spike-specific TCRs were significantly higher than at day 0 and than in MenACWY recipients. Nearly half of unique spike-specific TCRs reportedly recognized epitopes outside regions mutated in the B.1.351 and B.1.1.7 variants. In the small 56-69-year group, the increase in depth fell short of significance, most likely because of low power. Conclusions about previously exposed vaccinees are limited because only a handful of AZD1222 recipients were SARS-CoV-2 seropositive at baseline.

As concerns this clone: No antigen is known for it.

From its cysteine to its phenylalanine, the CDR3 spans 12 amino acids. Only CDR3 DNA remains: 36 bases, in frame from the first base. CDR1 and CDR2 are read off the germline V gene as ENHRY and SYGVKD. Cut back by 2 bases and 12 bases, the V and J ends lie 14 bases apart. The CDR3 regions of human TCRbeta chains were analyzed by immunosequencing. In the original analysis: Repertoire TCRs were checked for matches against a reference library of SARS-CoV-2-specific TCRs that had been generated using the MIRA antigen-specificity platform. Breadth was defined as the fraction of unique TCRs that were SARS-CoV-2-associated, and depth was defined as the fraction of total T cells that were SARS-CoV-2-associated. Using the MIRA data, each spike-specific TCR was assigned both to the spike region to which the TCR was reactive and to a CD4 or CD8 class. Log10-transformed breadth and depth values were compared by one-way ANOVA with Sidak's multiple comparisons tests. TCRdb's version of the immuneACCESS table is confined to in-frame rearrangements and falls short of the full clone set. An unresolved V gene accounts for under half of the shortfall where checked; the remainder is of unknown origin. V and J calls and clone size come straight from that table; D and trimming were deduced from the DNA. The data table for this sample lists around 140,000 clones. The top ten clonotypes cover 2% to 2.5% of the sample.

The time point label for this specimen denotes: baseline before first vaccination. Vaccinee samples were obtained from the UK trials COV001 and COV002, which included a single-blind randomized controlled phase 2/3 trial of AZD1222 (ChAdOx1 nCoV-19) in healthy adults. For TCRbeta chain sequencing, PBMC samples were collected from trial participants at day 0 and at day 28 after the second dose. Rearrangement joined TRBV10-3 to TRBJ2-7, with the D segment identity uncertain. This TCR derives from an adult in good health. Material for sequencing was peripheral blood. The DNA is as follows: TGTGCCATCAGTGAGCCGGGCCAGATGGGGTACTTC. It translates to CAISEPGQMGYF.